The 23 T cell receptor beta chains below were found in one sample sequenced in a study of blood T cell repertoires in COVID-19. Sequencing was performed with immunoSEQ multiplex PCR; in TCRdb, only in-frame clones are kept and a portion is missing. There are about 150,000 clones in the sample; 75% to 90% occur only once, and about 4% lies in the top ten. Sequenced: peripheral blood. Source of these receptors: a woman aged 60-70 years with active or convalescent COVID-19.

This clone appeared once. J is TRBJ2-1 and V is TRBV2; TRBD2 matches 8 bases. V lost 5 bases and J lost 7; bases outside the gene matches: 7. Germline CDR1 reads SNHLY; CDR2 reads FYNNEI. This CDR3 is 14 amino acids long. CDR3 sequence (DNA): TGTGCCAGCAGTACCGGGGGGGCGGTGAATGAGCAGTTCTTC. It translates to CASSTGGAVNEQFF.

The chain couples TRBV24-1 to TRBJ2-7; TRBD2 might be the D (6 bases). V was shortened by 3 bases and J by 2 bases, with 19 bases between the two germline ends. The CDR3 is 17 residues long. Germline V gene sequence: CDR1 KGHDR, CDR2 SFDVKD. The CDR3 spells CATSDGVRARLAYEQYF. DNA for the CDR3: TGTGCCACCAGTGATGGGGTCAGGGCCCGACTAGCCTACGAGCAGTACTTC.

This rearrangement joins TRBV4-3 to TRBJ1-2; weak D call: TRBD1 (5 bases). This CDR3 is 15 amino acids long. Trimming pared 0 bases from V and 4 bases from J, leaving 12 bases between. CDR1 is LGHNA, CDR2 YSLEER, per germline. As DNA, the CDR3 is TGCGCCAGCAGCCAAGATCCGGGGGGTATCTATGGCTACACCTTC. It specifies CASSQDPGGIYGYTF.

CDR3 amino acids: CSARDRSGYTF. The CDR3 DNA reads TGCAGTGCTCGGGACAGGAGCGGCTACACCTTC. This chain uses TRBV20-1 with TRBJ1-2; 8 bases line up with TRBD1. V was clipped by 5 bases and J by 8 bases; unmatched bases: 4. The CDR3 is 11 amino acids. Germline-derived CDR1 and CDR2 are DFQATT and SNEGSKA (reference sequence).

The chain is built from TRBV2 and TRBJ1-5; D gene ambiguous. V lost 6 bases to trimming and J lost 3 bases, with 9 bases between them. The CDR3 has 13 residues. Germline V gene sequence: CDR1 SNHLY, CDR2 FYNNEI. DNA for the CDR3: TGTGCCAGCAGGCCAGTTCTCAATCAGCCCCAGCATTTT. Translated, it gives CASRPVLNQPQHF.

This rearrangement joins TRBV3-1 (or the pseudogene TRBV3-2) to TRBJ2-1; 7 bases map to TRBD1. V was clipped by 4 bases and J by 7 bases; unmatched bases: 10. Germline V gene sequence: CDR1 LGHDT, CDR2 YNNKEL (reference sequence). This CDR3 region has 15 residues. The CDR3, as DNA: TGTGCCAGCAGCCCTCAGGACAGGCGCCCGAATGAGCAGTTCTTC. It yields the protein CASSPQDRRPNEQFF.

V usage is TRBV4-1 and J usage is TRBJ2-4; perhaps TRBD2 as D (6 bases). This CDR3 contains 13 residues. Germline V gives CDR1 MGHRA, CDR2 YSYEKL. Trimming shortened V by 1 base and J by 11 bases, and 12 bases separated the two germline ends. The DNA for the CDR3 is TGCGCCAGCAGCCAAGTAGTACCGGGGGTTCAGTACTTC. Translation: CASSQVVPGVQYF.

V and J are TRBV5-6 and TRBJ1-3, with D hard to call. Per the germline V gene, CDR1 is SGHDT and CDR2 is YYEEEE. The CDR3 runs to 16 residues. Trimming took off 0 bases at V and 4 bases at J, with 14 bases between the two ends. CDR3 residues: CASSLVLEGSGNTIYF. CDR3 bases: TGTGCCAGCAGCTTGGTCTTGGAGGGTAGCGGAAACACCATATATTTT. The full variable domain, rest sourced from reference TRBV5-6 and TRBJ1-3, is DAGVTQSPTHLIKTRGQQVTLRCSPKSGHDTVSWYQQALGQGPQFIFQYYEEEERQRGNFPDRFSGHQFPNYSSELNVNALLLGDSALYLCASSLVLEGSGNTIYFGEGSWLTVV.

V usage is TRBV7-2 and J usage is TRBJ1-2; D not resolved. The CDR3 sequence is 15 residues long. The germline V gene encodes CDR1 SGHTA and CDR2 FQGNSA. Trimming cost V 1 base and J 5 bases, with 14 bases left between them. CDR3 residues: CASSLGPSQEYGYTF. DNA of the CDR3: TGTGCCAGCAGCTTAGGTCCGTCCCAGGAATATGGCTACACCTTC.

The chain carries TRBV5-6 and TRBJ1-5; 10 bases line up with TRBD1. Trimming cost V 4 bases and J 5 bases; bases outside gene matches: 9. Germline CDR1 SGHDT, CDR2 YYEEEE. CDR3 length: 16 residues. CDR3 sequence reads: CASSNSGQGMDQPQHF. CDR3 nucleotide sequence: TGTGCCAGCAGCAATTCGGGACAGGGGATGGATCAGCCCCAGCATTTT.

The chain combines TRBV3-1 (or the pseudogene TRBV3-2) with TRBJ2-7; 7 nucleotides line up with TRBD1. The CDR3 sequence is 15 residues long. Germline CDR1 is LGHDT and CDR2 is YNNKEL (reference sequence). The J segment lost 1 base and the V segment lost 6 bases, leaving 9 bases of the junction unmatched. The CDR3 protein is CASSIRDSPSYEQYF. The DNA of the CDR3 is TGTGCCAGCAGTATCCGGGACAGTCCTTCCTACGAGCAGTACTTC.

The CDR3 DNA sequence: TGTGCCAGCAGCCAATGGGCTAGCGGGGGGACGAGCTGGAATGAGCAGTTCTTC. Protein: CASSQWASGGTSWNEQFF. The V and J genes are TRBV3-1 (or the pseudogene TRBV3-2) and TRBJ2-1, with 11 bases matching TRBD2. The CDR3 consists of 18 residues. V was clipped by 2 bases and J by 7 bases; unmatched bases: 13. Germline-derived CDR1 and CDR2 are LGHDT and YNNKEL (reference sequence).

This chain uses TRBV19 with TRBJ1-2; TRBD1 is a possible D gene (5 bases). Germline lookup yields CDR1 LNHDA and CDR2 SQIVND (reference sequence). Trimming removed 1 base from V and 5 bases from J, with 11 bases in between. The CDR3 sequence is 14 residues long. The CDR3 DNA follows: TGTGCCAGTAGTATAGGGGGCAGGGTGTATGGCTACACCTTC. Amino acid sequence: CASSIGGRVYGYTF.

The rearrangement links TRBV30 to TRBJ2-5; D is uncertain. V lost 0 bases, J lost 1 base, and 6 bases lay in between. Germline V gives CDR1 GTSNPN, CDR2 SVGIG (reference sequence). There are 13 residues in the CDR3. The chain's CDR3 is CAWSVQLQETQYF. The CDR3, as DNA: TGTGCCTGGAGTGTACAGCTCCAAGAGACCCAGTACTTC.

V is TRBV5-1 and J is TRBJ2-7, with a possible D match to TRBD1 (5 bases). Between the trimmed V and J ends, which lost 2 bases and 6 bases, there was a span of 18 bases. Per germline, CDR1 SGHRS and CDR2 YFSETQ. This CDR3 region has 15 residues. The CDR3 region is CASSFLGQGAGEQYF. In DNA form, the CDR3 reads TGCGCCAGCAGCTTTCTTGGGCAGGGCGCTGGCGAGCAGTACTTC. Full variable domain (outside the CDR3, taken from reference TRBV5-1 and TRBJ2-7): KAGVTQTPRYLIKTRGQQVTLSCSPISGHRSVSWYQQTPGQGLQFLFEYFSETQRNKGNFPGRFSGRQFSNSRSEMNVSTLELGDSALYLCASSFLGQGAGEQYFGPGTRLTVT.

The rearrangement links TRBV7-2 to TRBJ1-1, with D tentatively TRBD1 (5 bases). The V and J ends lost 5 bases and 1 base respectively, with 20 bases between them. In germline, CDR1 is SGHTA, CDR2 FQGNSA. There are 17 residues in the CDR3. This CDR3 is CASSARGRTVGNTEAFF. CDR3 coding DNA: TGTGCCAGCAGCGCGCGGGGCAGGACCGTCGGGAACACTGAAGCTTTCTTT.

The chain uses TRBV3-1 (or the pseudogene TRBV3-2) and TRBJ1-1; TRBD1 agrees at 9 bases. There are 16 residues in the CDR3. The germline CDR1 and CDR2 sequences are LGHDT and YNNKEL (reference sequence). The ends lost 2 bases at V and 8 bases at J; junction bases unmatched: 12. The CDR3 DNA sequence: TGTGCCAGCAGCCAAAGCGGGACAGGGAAAAATGCGGAAGCTTTCTTT. Translated, it gives CASSQSGTGKNAEAFF.

As concerns this clone: At the DNA level, this CDR3 is encoded by other sequences in the same sample as well. This chain joins TRBV7-9 and TRBJ2-3, with 7 bases matching TRBD2. Germline lookup yields CDR1 SEHNR and CDR2 FQNEAQ (reference sequence). The junction had 1 base not matched to a gene; V was cut back by 3 bases and J by 4 bases. The CDR3 length is 13 residues. CDR3 nucleotide sequence: TGTGCCAGCAGCTTGGGGGGGTCAGATACGCAGTATTTT. It encodes CASSLGGSDTQYF.

J is TRBJ2-7 and V is TRBV5-1; D may be TRBD1 (5 bases). This CDR3 is built from 21 residues. The V and J ends lost 3 bases and 5 bases respectively, with 36 bases between them. The germline V gene encodes CDR1 SGHRS and CDR2 YFSETQ. Written as DNA, the CDR3 is TGCGCCAGCAGCTGCCACCAGGAGACACGCCCCATCTGTGGACAAGTTGACGAGCAGTACTTC. This codes for CASSCHQETRPICGQVDEQYF.

This chain connects TRBV7-2 to TRBJ1-5; D might be TRBD1 (6 bases). Per germline, CDR1 SGHTA and CDR2 FQGNSA. The CDR3 has 13 amino acids. The V end lost 4 bases, the J end lost 5 bases, and 9 bases lay between the germline ends. The CDR3 DNA reads as TGTGCCAGCAGCTGGGGACATGATCAGCCCCAGCATTTT. Translating gives CASSWGHDQPQHF.

The chain joins TRBV19 to TRBJ1-1; D unclear. CDR3 length equals 15 residues. The V gene lost 1 base and the J gene lost 1 base, with 10 bases spanning the gap. Germline V gene lookup returns CDR1 LNHDA and CDR2 SQIVND (reference sequence). CDR3 nucleotide sequence: TGTGCCAGTAGTATAGGAGGCGGAGAGAACACTGAAGCTTTCTTT. It encodes CASSIGGGENTEAFF.

The chain carries TRBV10-3 and TRBJ2-5; 8 bases align to TRBD1. The CDR3 is 15 residues long. J lost 5 bases, V lost 3 bases, and 8 bases had no gene match. In germline, CDR1 is ENHRY, CDR2 SYGVKD. CDR3 nucleotide sequence: TGTGCCATCAGTGAACGACAGGGGTCCTTGGAGACCCAGTACTTC. This encodes CAISERQGSLETQYF.

This clone came up a few times. The V call is TRBV5-5, the J call TRBJ2-1; perhaps TRBD1 as D (6 bases). Trimming took off 4 bases at V and 3 bases at J, with 8 bases between the two ends. The length of the CDR3 is 13 residues. The germline V gene encodes CDR1 SGHKS and CDR2 YYEKEE (reference sequence). DNA for the CDR3: TGTGCCAGCAGCCAGGACAGCTACAATGAGCAGTTCTTC. It is translated as CASSQDSYNEQFF.